These 19 T cell receptor beta chains share one sample of origin, sequenced in a study of CD4+ T cells in melanoma (dated by TCRdb to the early 2020s). Libraries were prepared through the immunoSEQ multiplex PCR assay. This is the immuneACCESS table as TCRdb keeps it, with only in-frame sequences that have V and J called. A part of the clones is gone; compared with another copy, unresolved V genes explain less than half, and the rest is unexplained. The sample contains 20,000 to 25,000 clones, almost 85% of them found a single time. Clones ranked in the top ten supply around 3.6% of the sample. The sequencing sample was made of cells from a culture (not recorded whether cultured in vitro). The receptors shown here come from a human donor with melanoma.

This clone was observed a single time. CDR3 protein: CASSLSGGLNQPQHF. CDR3 nucleotides: TGCGCCAGCAGCTTGTCAGGGGGCCTCAATCAGCCCCAGCATTTT. V is TRBV5-1 and J is TRBJ1-5; 8 bases map to TRBD1. V shed 1 base and J 3 bases; nucleotides not matched to a gene: 3. From germline, CDR1 is SGHRS and CDR2 YFSETQ. There are 15 residues in the CDR3.

The CDR3 is CANVLGGYTEAFF. CDR3 sequence (DNA): TGTGCCAACGTCCTGGGTGGGTACACTGAAGCTTTCTTT. The chain links TRBV6-1 to TRBJ1-1; D is unclear. Between the trimmed V and J ends, which lost 10 bases and 3 bases, there was a span of 15 bases. The CDR3 covers 13 residues. CDR1 and CDR2 from the germline V gene are MNHNS and SASEGT.

The chain has TRBV27 and TRBJ1-2; tentative D call: TRBD1 (5 bases). This CDR3 is built from 14 residues. Germline V gives CDR1 MNHEY, CDR2 SMNVEV (reference sequence). Trimming removed 2 bases from V and 5 bases from J, with 12 bases in between. Here the CDR3 DNA reads TGTGCCAGCAGTTTAGGGGGGTTCCCGTATGGCTACACCTTC. Its translation is CASSLGGFPYGYTF.

The chain recombines TRBV4-2 with TRBJ1-2, with no clear D. Deletions cut 0 bases from V and 4 bases from J, with 6 bases between. CDR1 and CDR2 from the germline V gene are LGHNA and YNFKEQ. The CDR3 runs 13 residues. DNA of the CDR3: TGTGCCAGCAGCCAAGAACGGGTCTATGGCTACACCTTC. It translates to CASSQERVYGYTF.

J is TRBJ1-6 and V is TRBV6-5, with D perhaps TRBD1 (6 bases). CDR1 MNHEY and CDR2 SVGAGI come from the germline V gene. The CDR3 extends over 16 amino acids. V was clipped by 4 bases and J by 3 bases, with 13 bases between them. The CDR3 is CASSLAGHIYNSPLHF. The CDR3 DNA sequence: TGTGCCAGCAGTTTGGCGGGACACATCTATAATTCACCCCTCCACTTT.

The rearrangement uses TRBV2 and TRBJ1-1, with a weak D call TRBD1 (5 bases). The germline V and J ends were trimmed by 2 bases and 5 bases, with 9 bases remaining between them. Per germline, CDR1 SNHLY and CDR2 FYNNEI. CDR3 length equals 13 residues. CDR3 in amino acids: CASSEQGKTEAFF. As DNA, the CDR3 is TGTGCCAGCAGTGAACAGGGAAAAACTGAAGCTTTCTTT.

The V call is TRBV9, the J call TRBJ2-5, with 10 bases matching TRBD2. V was pared by 4 bases and J by 4 bases, with 4 bases of the junction left unmatched. Germline CDR1 is SGDLS and CDR2 is YYNGEE. The CDR3 totals 14 residues. The CDR3: CASSNPSGGETQYF. For the CDR3, the DNA is TGTGCCAGCAGCAACCCTAGCGGGGGAGAGACCCAGTACTTC. The variable domain in full, completed from reference TRBV9 and TRBJ2-5, reads DSGVTQTPKHLITATGQRVTLRCSPRSGDLSVYWYQQSLDQGLQFLIQYYNGEERAKGNILERFSAQQFPDLHSELNLSSLELGDSALYFCASSNPSGGETQYFGPGTRLLVL.

This chain uses TRBV5-1 with TRBJ1-2; D is unresolved. The ends were cut back, 0 bases at V and 3 bases at J, with 6 bases in the middle. CDR1 and CDR2 from the germline V gene are SGHRS and YFSETQ. The CDR3 consists of 13 residues. The CDR3 is CASSLDTDYGYTF. CDR3 sequence (DNA): TGCGCCAGCAGCTTGGACACCGACTATGGCTACACCTTC. Drawing the rest from reference TRBV5-1 and TRBJ1-2, the complete variable domain is KAGVTQTPRYLIKTRGQQVTLSCSPISGHRSVSWYQQTPGQGLQFLFEYFSETQRNKGNFPGRFSGRQFSNSRSEMNVSTLELGDSALYLCASSLDTDYGYTFGSGTRLTVV.

The CDR3 spells CASSLAGIGDTQYF. The CDR3 DNA reads as TGTGCCAGCAGCTTGGCAGGGATTGGAGATACGCAGTATTTT. This sequence joins TRBV5-4 and TRBJ2-3; weak D call: TRBD1 (5 bases). This CDR3 region has 14 residues. From germline, CDR1 is SGHNT and CDR2 YYREEE (reference sequence). The V and J ends lost 0 bases and 5 bases respectively, with 10 bases between them.

V is TRBV5-6 and J is TRBJ1-1, with D tentatively TRBD1 (5 bases). Looked up from germline, CDR1 is SGHDT and CDR2 is YYEEEE. With 3 bases removed from V and 7 bases from J, the gap between germline ends came to 7 bases. CDR3 length: 11 residues. The CDR3 spells CASSWGNEAFF. The CDR3 DNA is TGTGCCAGCAGCTGGGGGAATGAAGCTTTCTTT.

This chain links TRBV6-1 with TRBJ2-7; TRBD2 matches at 7 bases. CDR3 length equals 15 residues. J gave up 4 bases and V 4 bases, and 10 bases lay outside the gene matches. In germline, CDR1 is MNHNS, CDR2 SASEGT. CDR3 DNA: TGTGCCAGCAGTGGGGGGGGGTGGTTCCGGTACGAGCAGTACTTC. It is translated as CASSGGGWFRYEQYF.

V is TRBV6-1 and J is TRBJ1-2, with D possibly matching TRBD1 (5 bases). CDR3 length: 14 amino acids. Germline values: CDR1 MNHNS, CDR2 SASEGT. V was pared by 11 bases and J by 5 bases, with 21 bases between. The DNA of the CDR3 is TGTGCCGGGGGGGTATCGAAAACACAGTATGGCTACACCTTC. This codes for CAGGVSKTQYGYTF.

This clone was counted once. J is TRBJ1-1 and V is TRBV5-1, with D maybe TRBD1 (5 bases). V lost 5 bases to trimming and J lost 11 bases, with 19 bases between them. The CDR3 has 13 amino acids. CDR1 SGHRS and CDR2 YFSETQ come from the germline V gene. CDR3 loop: CASSSTAGVGAFF. CDR3 in DNA: TGCGCCAGCAGTTCGACAGCTGGGGTTGGGGCTTTCTTT.

The chain recombines TRBV19 with TRBJ1-1; a possible D gene is TRBD1 (5 bases). The V end lost 6 bases, the J end lost 3 bases, and 11 bases lay between the germline ends. The CDR3 is 13 residues long. CDR1 is LNHDA, CDR2 SQIVND, per germline (reference sequence). Here the CDR3 reads CASSQQTDTEAFF. Here the CDR3 DNA reads TGTGCCAGTAGCCAACAGACAGACACTGAAGCTTTCTTT.

As concerns this clone: One end of the junction does not line up with germline, which may come from a read error. V is TRBV7-6 and J is TRBJ2-3; TRBD1 might be the D (7 bases). The CDR3 length is 20 residues. Germline-derived CDR1 and CDR2 are SGHVS and FNYEAQ. CDR3 sequence reads: CASSLGGQWDGGGGTDTRYF. CDR3 nucleotide sequence: TGTGCCAGCAGCTTAGGGGGACAGTGGGACGGGGGCGGAGGCACAGATACGCGGTATTTT.

In this sample, this clone turned up a few times. The CDR3 loop reads CASNMEGSGDTQYF. CDR3 DNA: TGCGCCAGCAACATGGAGGGTTCGGGAGATACGCAGTATTTT. This chain uses TRBV5-1 with TRBJ2-3, with D maybe TRBD2 (6 bases). The germline CDR1 and CDR2 sequences are SGHRS and YFSETQ. The V and J ends lost 6 bases and 5 bases respectively, with 16 bases between them. CDR3 length equals 14 residues.

This clone was observed once. The chain recombines TRBV4-1 with TRBJ2-5; 16 bases agree with TRBD2. In germline, CDR1 is MGHRA, CDR2 YSYEKL. J was trimmed by 3 bases and V by 0 bases; bases with no gene match: 7. CDR3 length: 19 residues. In DNA, the CDR3 is TGCGCCAGCAGCCAAGAGTGGGGACTAGCGGGGGGGCTAAAAGAGACCCAGTACTTC. Translating it yields CASSQEWGLAGGLKETQYF.

The genes are TRBV30 and TRBJ2-7; TRBD1 aligns across 7 bases. This CDR3 is 13 amino acids long. With V trimmed by 6 bases and J by 0 bases, 5 bases remained unmatched. Germline V lookup: CDR1 GTSNPN, CDR2 SVGIG (reference sequence). DNA for the CDR3: TGTGCCTGTTTAGGGACAGCCTCCTACGAGCAGTACTTC. It translates to CACLGTASYEQYF.

The chain has TRBV7-8 and TRBJ2-5, with D perhaps assigned TRBD1 or TRBD2 (6 bases each). Germline CDR1 SGHVS, CDR2 FQNEAQ. V lost 5 bases to trimming and J lost 5 bases, with 18 bases between them. This CDR3 region has 15 residues. This CDR3 reads CASSRGRGAPETQYF. DNA for the CDR3: TGTGCCAGCAGCCGGGGTAGGGGGGCTCCGGAGACCCAGTACTTC.